The clone carrying this TCR beta chain was detected only once. The antigen remains unidentified. Thawed unstimulated PBMCs were FACS-sorted by CD3, CD4 and CD8 into two populations. Assay: immunoSEQ multiplex PCR; the TCRdb copy retains only in-frame clones and omits some. The sample consists of roughly 100,000 clones, 84% of them appearing once. This record belongs to a study of T cell clones after liver transplantation. Study-level background: Graft-donor-reactive sequences were compared with third-party-reactive TCRbeta sequences from pre-transplant mixed lymphocyte reactions. At least one year of complete immunosuppression withdrawal without enzymes over twice normal defined tolerance. Notes on the study in general: Rather than being deleted, graft donor-reactive T cells may have moved into the graft.

The source material was CD4+ T cells from blood, sampled approximately 43 months after liver transplant. The TCR was taken from a human patient who received a liver transplant. Some of the T cells may derive from the graft donor.

The CDR3 is CASSVKGDGTQYF. CDR3 coding DNA: TGTGCCAGCAGCGTTAAGGGGGACGGGACCCAGTACTTC. The chain uses TRBV9 and TRBJ2-5, with D perhaps TRBD1 (6 bases). Trimming pared 2 bases from V and 7 bases from J, leaving 12 bases between. Germline-derived CDR1 and CDR2 are SGDLS and YYNGEE. CDR3 length: 13 amino acids.